This T cell receptor (beta chain) originates from a study of blood T cell repertoires in COVID-19. Study context: Samples came from the United States, Italy and Spain, spanning acute and convalescent COVID-19. PBMCs, B-cell-depleted T cells, or T cells were the source of the cDNA or gDNA that made up the material.

As originally analysed: By means of reference gene primer amplification, nucleated cell counts were estimated. Produced via immunoSEQ multiplex PCR; TCRdb's table is partial and in-frame only. D and trimming were read from the DNA, whereas the V and J calls and clone size are those reported in that table. The sample consists of about 280,000 clones, roughly 86% of them appearing once. In Seattle, patients joined the study during active infection and were tracked longitudinally. The CDR3 length is 15 residues. From germline, CDR1 is SGHRS and CDR2 YFSETQ. The V segment lost 0 bases and the J segment 4 bases; nucleotides outside the gene matches: 7.

Sequencing was carried out using peripheral blood. The chain combines TRBV5-1 with TRBJ2-7; TRBD1 agrees at 7 bases. This receptor was taken from a woman under 40 with COVID-19, enrolled during active disease. This chain's CDR3 is CASSLVGQRIYEQYF. The CDR3 DNA follows: TGCGCCAGCAGCTTGGTGGGACAGAGGATTTACGAGCAGTACTTC.